This TCR beta chain originates from a study of patients and donors after allogeneic stem cell transplantation. Between the trimmed V and J ends, which lost 0 bases and 4 bases, there was a span of 6 bases. Per germline, CDR1 LGHDT and CDR2 YNNKEL (reference sequence). The CDR3 is made up of 13 amino acids. TCRdb processed the RT-PCR reads anew with MiXCR; each CDR3 protein has one entry. The data contain roughly 940,000 distinct CDR3 sequences, roughly 18% of them singletons. The chain joins TRBV3-1 to TRBJ2-5; D is unresolved. The specimen sequenced was blood, either unsorted or a sorted T cell fraction (not recorded which). The source of this sequence is a human donor who was either an allogeneic HSCT recipient or a stem cell or donor lymphocyte infusion donor (not recorded which). It is not recorded whose cells these are; they may come from a transplant donor. The CDR3 DNA is TGTGCCAGCAGCCAAGATTTTCGAGAGACCCAGTACTTC. It is translated as CASSQDFRETQYF.